Shown below are 25 T cell receptor beta chains from a single sample sequenced in a study of shared clonotypes between healthy human individuals. Assay: immunoSEQ multiplex PCR; the TCRdb copy retains only in-frame clones and omits some. The data contain about 2.5 million clones, just under 95% of them singletons. Sequenced sample: naive CD4+ T cells from PBMCs. Documented subset: CD45RA+ positively selected. Receptors originate from a man in his late teens or twenties in good health. Some clones in this sample may be carry-over from other donors' samples.

The gene calls are TRBV29-1 and TRBJ1-5; no clear D gene. V gave up 7 bases and J gave up 11 bases, with 18 bases separating them. The CDR3 runs to 12 residues. CDR1 SQVTM and CDR2 ANQGSEA come from the germline V gene. The CDR3 loop is CSAGSSPRTQHF. CDR3 nucleotide sequence: TGCAGCGCTGGATCTTCCCCAAGGACCCAGCATTTT.

The chain employs TRBV4-2 and TRBJ1-4; tentative D call: TRBD1 (6 bases). The germline CDR1 and CDR2 sequences are LGHNA and YNFKEQ. V lost 1 base to trimming and J lost 4 bases, with 22 bases between them. There are 19 residues in the CDR3. This chain's CDR3 is CASSQGGEQGRLGNEKLFF. The DNA for the CDR3 is TGTGCCAGCAGCCAAGGGGGAGAACAGGGTAGACTTGGTAATGAAAAACTGTTTTTT.

The chain links TRBV9 to TRBJ2-5, with TRBD1 as a possible D gene (6 bases). V was shortened by 0 bases and J by 7 bases, with 19 bases between the two germline ends. The V gene's germline CDR1 is SGDLS and CDR2 YYNGEE. This CDR3 is built from 16 residues. This CDR3 is CASSVASGAERGTQYF. The CDR3, as DNA: TGTGCCAGCAGCGTAGCTTCAGGGGCGGAGAGAGGGACCCAGTACTTC.

The sample holds a few counts of this clone. The CDR3 region is CASSIPLGPQHF. DNA for the CDR3: TGTGCCAGTAGTATCCCCCTTGGGCCCCAGCATTTT. The genes are TRBV19 and TRBJ1-5; no reliable D call. CDR1 is LNHDA and CDR2 is SQIVND in the germline V gene (reference sequence). This CDR3 contains 12 residues. The V end was cut by 3 bases, the J end by 9 bases, with 9 bases between. The whole variable domain, remainder taken from reference TRBV19 and TRBJ1-5, is DGGITQSPKYLFRKEGQNVTLSCEQNLNHDAMYWYRQDPGQGLRLIYYSQIVNDFQKGDIAEGYSVSREKKESFPLTVTSAQKNPTAFYLCASSIPLGPQHFGDGTRLSIL.

About this clone itself: Other nucleotide sequences in the sample specify the same CDR3. This chain connects TRBV9 to TRBJ2-1; 11 bases line up with TRBD2. The V gene's germline CDR1 is SGDLS and CDR2 YYNGEE. With V trimmed by 2 bases and J by 4 bases, 5 bases remained unmatched. This CDR3 has 16 residues. The CDR3 nucleotides read TGTGCCAGCAGCGTGACCGGGACTAGCGGTTACAATGAGCAGTTCTTC. Protein product: CASSVTGTSGYNEQFF.

The count of this clone is one. The gene calls are TRBV4-2 and TRBJ2-1; 8 nucleotides match TRBD2. The CDR3 sequence is 17 residues long. V shed 0 bases and J 2 bases; nucleotides not matched to a gene: 6. Per germline, CDR1 LGHNA and CDR2 YNFKEQ. The CDR3 spells CASSQDHSGTTYNEQFF. CDR3 nucleotide sequence: TGTGCCAGCAGCCAAGATCATAGCGGGACCACCTACAATGAGCAGTTCTTC.

The rearrangement uses TRBV29-1 and TRBJ1-1; D not certain. Germline CDR1 reads SQVTM; CDR2 reads ANQGSEA. This CDR3 is built from 14 residues. The V gene lost 5 bases and the J gene lost 1 base, with 14 bases spanning the gap. The DNA for the CDR3 is TGCAGCGTTTTATCTCATAACCAGAACACTGAAGCTTTCTTT. It translates to CSVLSHNQNTEAFF.

This clone was recorded only once. The rearrangement links TRBV5-1 to TRBJ1-2; perhaps TRBD1 as D (5 bases). V was trimmed by 0 bases and J by 8 bases, leaving 17 bases between them. CDR3 size: 15 residues. Germline CDR1 SGHRS, CDR2 YFSETQ. The CDR3 here is CASSLDAQPGSGYTF. For the CDR3, the DNA is TGCGCCAGCAGCTTGGACGCGCAGCCAGGGAGCGGCTACACCTTC.

V is TRBV5-1 and J is TRBJ2-2; 10 bases fit TRBD1. V lost 7 bases, J lost 5 bases, and 8 bases stayed unmatched. The CDR3 is made up of 15 amino acids. CDR1 and CDR2 (germline): SGHRS, YFSETQ. CDR3 coding DNA: TGCGCCAGCGTTAGGGGACAGGGGATGACCGGGGAGCTGTTTTTT. As protein: CASVRGQGMTGELFF. The full variable domain, rest sourced from reference TRBV5-1 and TRBJ2-2, is KAGVTQTPRYLIKTRGQQVTLSCSPISGHRSVSWYQQTPGQGLQFLFEYFSETQRNKGNFPGRFSGRQFSNSRSEMNVSTLELGDSALYLCASVRGQGMTGELFFGEGSRLTVL.

In the case of this clone: Additional DNA sequences in this sample encode the identical CDR3. The chain has TRBV27 and TRBJ1-5; D remains unclear. V was trimmed by 2 bases and J by 1 base, leaving 3 bases between them. The CDR3 runs to 13 residues. Germline loops: CDR1 MNHEY, CDR2 SMNVEV (reference sequence). Here the CDR3 reads CASSLESNQPQHF. The CDR3 DNA reads as TGTGCCAGCAGTTTAGAGAGCAATCAGCCCCAGCATTTT.

In the case of this clone: Distinct nucleotide sequences in the sample also encode this CDR3. This chain joins TRBV18 and TRBJ2-1, with 10 bases matching TRBD2. J was trimmed by 4 bases and V by 3 bases; bases with no gene match: 3. Germline CDR1 reads KGHSH; CDR2 reads LQKENI. The length of the CDR3 is 15 residues. As DNA, the CDR3 is TGTGCCAGCTCACCGGGACTAGCGAGTTACAATGAGCAGTTCTTC. Encoded protein: CASSPGLASYNEQFF.

The chain uses TRBV7-3 and TRBJ1-2; D ambiguous. The ends were cut back, 3 bases at V and 8 bases at J, with 10 bases in the middle. CDR1 is SGHTA and CDR2 is FQGTGA in the germline V gene. The CDR3 runs to 12 residues. CDR3: CASSLVRIGYTF. The CDR3 nucleotides are TGTGCCAGCAGCTTGGTCAGGATCGGCTACACCTTC.

The chain couples TRBV6-6 to TRBJ2-7; D unresolved. The germline V gene encodes CDR1 MNHNY and CDR2 SVGAGI (reference sequence). The CDR3 is 14 residues long. Trimming took off 6 bases at V and 1 base at J, with 13 bases between the two ends. CDR3 loop: CASSQPGHSYEQYF. DNA of the CDR3: TGTGCCAGCAGCCAGCCGGGCCATTCCTACGAGCAGTACTTC.

The chain recombines TRBV6-5 with TRBJ1-4; 7 bases fit TRBD1. V trimming: 5 bases; J trimming: 6 bases; junction bases outside the gene matches: 6. Germline CDR1 MNHEY, CDR2 SVGAGI. This CDR3 comprises 14 residues. CDR3 sequence: CASSKRQGYEKLFF. The DNA of the CDR3 is TGTGCCAGCAGTAAAAGACAGGGTTATGAAAAACTGTTTTTT.

This chain connects TRBV5-1 to TRBJ1-5, with 7 bases lining up with TRBD1. CDR3 size: 15 residues. The V gene's germline CDR1 is SGHRS and CDR2 YFSETQ. Trimming removed 0 bases from V and 4 bases from J; junction bases left unmatched: 4. The CDR3 sequence: CASSLEGAYNQPQHF. CDR3 coding DNA: TGCGCCAGCAGCTTGGAGGGGGCCTATAATCAGCCCCAGCATTTT.

The chain uses TRBV29-1 and TRBJ1-3; maybe TRBD1 (5 bases). The V gene's germline CDR1 is SQVTM and CDR2 ANQGSEA. The CDR3 length is 13 residues. The ends were cut back, 7 bases at V and 0 bases at J, with 10 bases in the middle. CDR3 sequence: CSASGFSGNTIYF. For the CDR3, the DNA is TGCAGCGCCTCAGGGTTCTCTGGAAACACCATATATTTT.

This chain links TRBV21-1 with TRBJ1-3. TRBV21-1 corresponds to a pseudogene. The CDR3 spans 18 residues. The CDR3 nucleotides read TGTGCCAGCAGCACTGCGAGGGACCCGGCCGTCTCTGGAAACACCATATATTTT. Translating gives CASSTARDPAVSGNTIYF.

The CDR3 DNA is TGCGCCAGCAGCTTGGAAGCGACTCAAGAGACCCAGTACTTC. This encodes CASSLEATQETQYF. The chain recombines TRBV5-1 with TRBJ2-5; D gene unclear. The CDR3 spans 14 residues. Germline lookup yields CDR1 SGHRS and CDR2 YFSETQ. V dropped 0 bases and J dropped 2 bases, with 8 bases sitting between them.

CDR3 amino acids: CASSTRLAGVSGELFF. The CDR3 coding sequence is TGTGCCAGTAGTACAAGACTAGCGGGAGTGTCCGGGGAGCTGTTTTTT. The J gene is TRBJ2-2, the V gene TRBV19, with 12 bases that match TRBD2. With V trimmed by 4 bases and J by 6 bases, 6 bases remained unmatched. This CDR3 region has 16 residues. Germline V gives CDR1 LNHDA, CDR2 SQIVND (reference sequence).

The CDR3 region has the DNA TGTGCCAGCACTCAGGGCGAAAGTACGGCTGGCTACACCTTC. This codes for CASTQGESTAGYTF. The chain links TRBV6-5 to TRBJ1-2; D possibly corresponds to TRBD1 (5 bases). The V gene's germline CDR1 is MNHEY and CDR2 SVGAGI. The V gene lost 7 bases and the J gene lost 7 bases, with 19 bases spanning the gap. The CDR3 has 14 residues.

The chain recombines TRBV19 with TRBJ2-7, with D possibly matching TRBD2 (6 bases). V dropped 5 bases and J dropped 1 base, with 9 bases sitting between them. This CDR3 has 13 amino acids. Germline V lookup: CDR1 LNHDA, CDR2 SQIVND (reference sequence). CDR3 region: CASSPAGSYEQYF. The CDR3 DNA sequence: TGTGCCAGTAGTCCCGCGGGGTCCTACGAGCAGTACTTC.

The genes are TRBV20-1 and TRBJ2-1; 7 nucleotides line up with TRBD1. CDR1 and CDR2 (germline): DFQATT, SNEGSKA (reference sequence). The CDR3 extends over 11 amino acids. The V gene end was trimmed by 6 bases and the J gene end by 10 bases; junction bases not matched to a gene: 6. DNA for the CDR3: TGCAGTGCCCCAAAGGGGGCGGAGCAGTTCTTC. As protein: CSAPKGAEQFF.

This chain links TRBV5-1 with TRBJ2-5; a weak D match, TRBD1 (5 bases). The V end lost 7 bases, the J end lost 3 bases, and 16 bases lay between the germline ends. The CDR3 consists of 14 residues. Germline V gene lookup returns CDR1 SGHRS and CDR2 YFSETQ. The CDR3 loop reads CASLRGGAEETQYF. In DNA, the CDR3 is TGCGCCAGCCTCCGAGGTGGGGCAGAAGAGACCCAGTACTTC.

In its sample, this clone was seen once. The same CDR3 is also encoded by other DNA sequences in this sample. The chain carries TRBV6-1 and TRBJ1-2, with 12 bases matching TRBD1. Trimming at V came to 0 bases and at J to 7 bases, leaving 3 bases not matched to a gene. CDR3 length equals 15 residues. The germline V gene encodes CDR1 MNHNS and CDR2 SASEGT. The CDR3 region is CASSEAGTGGFGYTF. In DNA form, the CDR3 reads TGTGCCAGCAGTGAAGCCGGGACAGGGGGCTTTGGCTACACCTTC.

The rearrangement joins TRBV7-3 to TRBJ2-2; tentatively, D is TRBD2 (6 bases). The CDR3 sequence is 18 residues long. The V gene lost 2 bases and the J gene lost 2 bases, with 18 bases spanning the gap. CDR1 and CDR2 from the germline V gene are SGHTA and FQGTGA. In DNA form, the CDR3 reads TGTGCCAGCAGCTTATATGTCATAGGGACTCAAAACACCGGGGAGCTGTTTTTT. It codes for CASSLYVIGTQNTGELFF. Complete variable domain (other parts from reference TRBV7-3 and TRBJ2-2): GAGVSQTPSNKVTEKGKYVELRCDPISGHTALYWYRQSLGQGPEFLIYFQGTGAADDSGLPNDRFFAVRPEGSVSTLKIQRTERGDSAVYLCASSLYVIGTQNTGELFFGEGSRLTVL.